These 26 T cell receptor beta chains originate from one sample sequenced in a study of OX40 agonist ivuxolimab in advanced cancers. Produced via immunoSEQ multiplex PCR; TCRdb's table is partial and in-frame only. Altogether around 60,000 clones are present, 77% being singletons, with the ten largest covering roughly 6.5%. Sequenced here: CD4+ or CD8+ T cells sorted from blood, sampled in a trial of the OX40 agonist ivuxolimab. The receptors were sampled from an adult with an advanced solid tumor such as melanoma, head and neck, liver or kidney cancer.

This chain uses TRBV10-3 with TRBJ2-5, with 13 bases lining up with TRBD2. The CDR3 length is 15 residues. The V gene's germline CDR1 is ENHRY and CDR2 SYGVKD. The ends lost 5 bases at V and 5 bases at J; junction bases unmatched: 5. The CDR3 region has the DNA TGTGCCATCAGTAGACTAGCGGGGGGTGCGGAGACCCAGTACTTC. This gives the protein CAISRLAGGAETQYF.

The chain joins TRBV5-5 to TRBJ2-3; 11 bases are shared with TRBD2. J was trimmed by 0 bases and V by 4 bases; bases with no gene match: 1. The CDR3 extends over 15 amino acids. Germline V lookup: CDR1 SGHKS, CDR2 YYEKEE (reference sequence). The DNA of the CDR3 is TGTGCCAGCAGCCGACTAGCGGGGAGCACAGATACGCAGTATTTT. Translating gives CASSRLAGSTDTQYF.

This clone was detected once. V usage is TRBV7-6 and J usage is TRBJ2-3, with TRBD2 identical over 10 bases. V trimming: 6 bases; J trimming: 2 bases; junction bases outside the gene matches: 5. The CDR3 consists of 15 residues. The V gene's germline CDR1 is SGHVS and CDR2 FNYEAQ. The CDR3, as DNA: TGTGCCAGCAGTCCTAGCGGGGGACTCACAGATACGCAGTATTTT. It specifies CASSPSGGLTDTQYF. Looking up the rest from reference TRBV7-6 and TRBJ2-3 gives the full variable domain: GAGVSQSPRYKVTKRGQDVALRCDPISGHVSLYWYRQALGQGPEFLTYFNYEAQQDKSGLPNDRFSAERPEGSISTLTIQRTEQRDSAMYRCASSPSGGLTDTQYFGPGTRLTVL.

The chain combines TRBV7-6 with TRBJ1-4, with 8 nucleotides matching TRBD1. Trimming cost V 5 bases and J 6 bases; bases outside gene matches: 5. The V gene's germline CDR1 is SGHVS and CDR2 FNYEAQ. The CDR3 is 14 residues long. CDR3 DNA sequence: TGTGCCAGCAGCCGGACAGGGAGGGATGAAAAACTGTTTTTT. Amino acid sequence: CASSRTGRDEKLFF.

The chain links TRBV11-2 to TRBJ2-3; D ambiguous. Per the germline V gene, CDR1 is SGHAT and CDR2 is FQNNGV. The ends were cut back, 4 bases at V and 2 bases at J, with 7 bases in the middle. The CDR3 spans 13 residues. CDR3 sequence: CASSSQFTDTQYF. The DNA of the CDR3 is TGTGCCAGCAGCTCCCAGTTCACAGATACGCAGTATTTT.

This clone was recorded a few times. The CDR3 coding sequence is TGTGCCAGCTCACCACCCCAGGGGAATGAGCAGTTCTTC. Translated: CASSPPQGNEQFF. This sequence joins TRBV18 and TRBJ2-1, with D possibly TRBD1 on 6 matching bases. The ends were cut back, 0 bases at V and 7 bases at J, with 7 bases in the middle. Germline values: CDR1 KGHSH, CDR2 LQKENI. CDR3 size: 13 residues.

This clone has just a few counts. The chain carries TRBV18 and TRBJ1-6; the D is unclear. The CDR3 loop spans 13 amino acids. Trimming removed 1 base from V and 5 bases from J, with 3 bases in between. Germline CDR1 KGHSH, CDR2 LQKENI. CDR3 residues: CASSPRDNSPLHF. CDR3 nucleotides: TGTGCCAGCTCACCACGGGATAATTCACCCCTCCACTTT.

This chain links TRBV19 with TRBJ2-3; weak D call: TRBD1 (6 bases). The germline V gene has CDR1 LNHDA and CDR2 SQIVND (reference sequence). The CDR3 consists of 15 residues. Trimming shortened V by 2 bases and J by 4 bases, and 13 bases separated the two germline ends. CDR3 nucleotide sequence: TGTGCCAGTAGTATATCGGCCACAGGGCCAGATACGCAGTATTTT. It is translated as CASSISATGPDTQYF.

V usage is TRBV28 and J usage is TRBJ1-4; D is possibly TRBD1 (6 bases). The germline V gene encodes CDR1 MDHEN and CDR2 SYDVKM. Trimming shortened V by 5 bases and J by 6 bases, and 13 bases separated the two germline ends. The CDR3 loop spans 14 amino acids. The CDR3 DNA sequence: TGTGCCAGCAGTCTTACAGGGAGGGATGAAAAACTGTTTTTT. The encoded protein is CASSLTGRDEKLFF.

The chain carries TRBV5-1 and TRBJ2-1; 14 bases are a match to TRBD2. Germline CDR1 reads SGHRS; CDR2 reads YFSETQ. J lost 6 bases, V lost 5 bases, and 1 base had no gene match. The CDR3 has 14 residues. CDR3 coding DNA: TGCGCCAGCAGGGGACTAGCGGGAGCCAATGAGCAGTTCTTC. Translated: CASRGLAGANEQFF.

This CDR3 is CASIGLADYNEQFF. The CDR3, as DNA: TGTGCCAGCATCGGACTAGCGGACTACAATGAGCAGTTCTTC. This rearrangement joins TRBV7-9 to TRBJ2-1; 10 bases fit TRBD2. Trimming took 7 bases from V and 3 from J; bases not matched to a gene: 3. This CDR3 contains 14 residues. Germline V gene sequence: CDR1 SEHNR, CDR2 FQNEAQ (reference sequence).

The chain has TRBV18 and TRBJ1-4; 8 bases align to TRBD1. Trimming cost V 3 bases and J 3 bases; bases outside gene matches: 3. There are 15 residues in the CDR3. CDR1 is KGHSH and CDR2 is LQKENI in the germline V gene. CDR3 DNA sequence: TGTGCCAGCTCACCGGGACAGGCGCCTAATGAAAAACTGTTTTTT. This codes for CASSPGQAPNEKLFF.

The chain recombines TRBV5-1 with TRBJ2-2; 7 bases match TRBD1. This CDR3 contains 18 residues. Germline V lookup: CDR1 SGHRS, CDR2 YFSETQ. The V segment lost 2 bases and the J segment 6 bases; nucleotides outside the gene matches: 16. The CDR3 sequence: CASSFRSGGTVQAGELFF. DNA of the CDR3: TGCGCCAGCAGCTTCCGCTCAGGGGGAACGGTTCAGGCCGGGGAGCTGTTTTTT.

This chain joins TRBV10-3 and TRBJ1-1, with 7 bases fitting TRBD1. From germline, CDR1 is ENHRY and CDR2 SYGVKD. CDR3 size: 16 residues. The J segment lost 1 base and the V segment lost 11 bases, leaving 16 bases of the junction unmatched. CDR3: CAARGYLAGENTEAFF. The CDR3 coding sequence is TGTGCCGCCAGGGGGTACCTGGCCGGGGAGAACACTGAAGCTTTCTTT.

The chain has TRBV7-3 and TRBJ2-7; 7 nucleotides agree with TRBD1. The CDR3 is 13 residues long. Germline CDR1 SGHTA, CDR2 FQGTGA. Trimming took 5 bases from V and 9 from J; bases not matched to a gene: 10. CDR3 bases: TGTGCCAGCAGCAGGGGACAGAACAAGGGGCAGTACTTC. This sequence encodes CASSRGQNKGQYF.

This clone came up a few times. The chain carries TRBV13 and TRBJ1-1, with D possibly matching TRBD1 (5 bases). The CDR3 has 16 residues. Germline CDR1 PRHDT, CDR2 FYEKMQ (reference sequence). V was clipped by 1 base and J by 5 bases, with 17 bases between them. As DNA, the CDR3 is TGTGCCAGCAGCTTAGTTGGGGGTTTGATGAGAACTGAAGCTTTCTTT. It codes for CASSLVGGLMRTEAFF.

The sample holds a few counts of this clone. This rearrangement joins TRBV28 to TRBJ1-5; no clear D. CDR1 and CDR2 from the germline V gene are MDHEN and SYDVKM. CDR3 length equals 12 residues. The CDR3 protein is CANKEGNQPQHF. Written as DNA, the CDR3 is TGTGCAAATAAAGAGGGCAATCAGCCCCAGCATTTT.

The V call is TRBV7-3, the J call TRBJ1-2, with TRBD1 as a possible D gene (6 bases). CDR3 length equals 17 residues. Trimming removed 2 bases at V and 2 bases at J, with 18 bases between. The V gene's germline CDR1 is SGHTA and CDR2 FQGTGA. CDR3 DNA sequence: TGTGCCAGCAGCTTACGGGGGCTCCAGTACACAAACTATGGCTACACCTTC. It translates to CASSLRGLQYTNYGYTF.

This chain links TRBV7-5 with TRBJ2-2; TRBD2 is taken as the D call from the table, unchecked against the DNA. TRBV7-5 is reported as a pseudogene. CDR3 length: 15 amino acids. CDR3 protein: CARSLGRGDTGELFF. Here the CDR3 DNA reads TGTGCCAGAAGCTTAGGGCGGGGGGACACCGGGGAGCTGTTTTTT.

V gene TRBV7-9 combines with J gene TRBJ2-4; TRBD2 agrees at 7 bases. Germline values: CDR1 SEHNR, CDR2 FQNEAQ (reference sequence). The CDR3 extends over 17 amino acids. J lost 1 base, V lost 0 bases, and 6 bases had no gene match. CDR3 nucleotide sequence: TGTGCCAGCAGCTTAGCGGGGGGGAGGACGGCCAAAAACATTCAGTACTTC. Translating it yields CASSLAGGRTAKNIQYF.

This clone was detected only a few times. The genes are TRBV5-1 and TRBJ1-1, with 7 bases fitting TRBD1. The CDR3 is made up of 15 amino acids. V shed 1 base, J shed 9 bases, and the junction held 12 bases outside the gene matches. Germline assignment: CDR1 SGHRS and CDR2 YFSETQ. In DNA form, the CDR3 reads TGCGCCAGCAGCTTGTCGGGGACAGAGGGTGATCAAGCTTTCTTT. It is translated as CASSLSGTEGDQAFF.

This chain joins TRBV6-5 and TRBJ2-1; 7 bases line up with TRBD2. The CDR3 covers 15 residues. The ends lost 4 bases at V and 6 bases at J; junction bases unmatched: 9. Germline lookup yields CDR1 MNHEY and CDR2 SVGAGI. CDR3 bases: TGTGCCAGCAGTTCCCTCGGGTGGGGGGGCAATGAGCAGTTCTTC. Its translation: CASSSLGWGGNEQFF.

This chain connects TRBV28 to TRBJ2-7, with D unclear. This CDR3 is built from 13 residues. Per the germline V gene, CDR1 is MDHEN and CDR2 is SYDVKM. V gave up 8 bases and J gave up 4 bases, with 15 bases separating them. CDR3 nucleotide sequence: TGTGCCAGCTTTGCTAATGGCCTTTACGAGCAGTACTTC. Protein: CASFANGLYEQYF.

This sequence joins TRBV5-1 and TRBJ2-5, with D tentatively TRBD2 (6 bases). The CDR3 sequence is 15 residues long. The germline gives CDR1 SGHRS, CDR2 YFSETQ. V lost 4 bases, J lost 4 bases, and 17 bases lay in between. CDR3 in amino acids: CASSLSPGTGETQYF. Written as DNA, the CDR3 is TGCGCCAGCAGCCTATCCCCCGGGACTGGAGAGACCCAGTACTTC.

CDR3 amino acids: CASPPRVGGGDVSNQPQHF. The CDR3 DNA reads TGTGCCAGCCCGCCGCGGGTTGGGGGAGGGGATGTTAGCAATCAGCCCCAGCATTTT. This sequence joins TRBV28 and TRBJ1-5; a weak D match, TRBD1 (5 bases). CDR1 is MDHEN, CDR2 SYDVKM, per germline. The CDR3 runs to 19 residues. The V end lost 8 bases, the J end lost 0 bases, and 26 bases lay between the germline ends.

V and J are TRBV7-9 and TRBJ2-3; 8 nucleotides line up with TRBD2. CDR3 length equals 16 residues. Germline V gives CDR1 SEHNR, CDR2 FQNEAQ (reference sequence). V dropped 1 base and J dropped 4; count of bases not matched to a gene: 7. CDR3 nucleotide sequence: TGTGCCAGCAGCTTAGGGGCCAGCGGGGGCCCAGATACGCAGTATTTT. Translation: CASSLGASGGPDTQYF.